Listed below are T cell receptor beta chains from one sample, sequenced in a study of control samples from healthy donors and cancer patients. Some clones are missing from TCRdb's copy, which holds only in-frame ones; the method was immunoSEQ multiplex PCR. The profile shows approximately 100,000 clones, 70% to 90% of them singletons. Sequenced: blood. Receptor source: a young man in good health. Both conserved end residues are part of each CDR3. D genes are given only for firm matches. Part of the rows lack a size; the others show once, few, many or a class for expanded clones.

V gene: TRBV7-9; D gene: .; clone size: .; J gene: TRBJ2-7; CDR3 protein: CASSQDDTEQYF; CDR3 DNA: TGTGCCAGCAGCCAGGACGACACCGAGCAGTACTTC
V gene: TRBV7-2; D gene: .; clone size: once; J gene: TRBJ2-5; CDR3 protein: CASSLGIASGDQETQYF; CDR3 DNA: TGTGCCAGCAGCTTGGGAATAGCGTCGGGGGACCAAGAGACCCAGTACTTC
V gene: TRBV11-2; D gene: .; clone size: once; J gene: TRBJ1-5; CDR3 protein: CASSYGHSNQPQHF; CDR3 DNA: TGTGCCAGCAGCTATGGACATAGCAATCAGCCCCAGCATTTT
V gene: TRBV2; D gene: .; clone size: .; J gene: TRBJ1-6; CDR3 protein: CASNRDNSPLHF; CDR3 DNA: TGTGCCAGCAACCGGGACAATTCACCCCTCCACTTT
V gene: TRBV6-5; D gene: .; clone size: .; J gene: TRBJ1-1; CDR3 protein: CASSYSWQNTEAFF; CDR3 DNA: TGTGCCAGCAGTTACTCGTGGCAGAACACTGAAGCTTTCTTT
V gene: TRBV19; D gene: .; clone size: few; J gene: TRBJ1-1; CDR3 protein: CASSYGVLNTEAFF; CDR3 DNA: TGTGCCAGTAGTTACGGGGTCTTGAACACTGAAGCTTTCTTT
V gene: TRBV6-6; D gene: TRBD1; clone size: .; J gene: TRBJ1-6; CDR3 protein: CASSYRRGQSPLHF; CDR3 DNA: TGTGCCAGCAGTTACCGCAGGGGGCAATCACCCCTCCACTTT
V gene: TRBV29-1; D gene: .; clone size: once; J gene: TRBJ2-3; CDR3 protein: CSVERVDTQYF; CDR3 DNA: TGCAGCGTTGAGAGGGTAGATACGCAGTATTTT
V gene: TRBV28; D gene: TRBD1; clone size: .; J gene: TRBJ2-7; CDR3 protein: CASSKRGLGTAYEQYF; CDR3 DNA: TGTGCCAGCAGCAAAAGGGGGTTAGGGACAGCCTACGAGCAGTACTTC
V gene: TRBV27; D gene: .; clone size: .; J gene: TRBJ1-2; CDR3 protein: CASSPWSTDRSYGYTF; CDR3 DNA: TGTGCCAGCAGTCCATGGTCGACAGACCGAAGCTATGGCTACACCTTC
V gene: TRBV3-1/TRBV3-2; D gene: .; clone size: .; J gene: TRBJ2-5; CDR3 protein: CASTSGLWETQYF; CDR3 DNA: TGTGCCAGCACCTCAGGGTTGTGGGAGACCCAGTACTTC
V gene: TRBV28; D gene: TRBD2; clone size: .; J gene: TRBJ2-3; CDR3 protein: CASRLRRLAGGQDTQYF; CDR3 DNA: TGTGCCAGCCGCTTACGGCGACTAGCGGGAGGGCAGGATACGCAGTATTTT
V gene: TRBV4-3; D gene: .; clone size: once; J gene: TRBJ1-1; CDR3 protein: CASSPKIRGHKNTEAFF; CDR3 DNA: TGCGCCAGCAGCCCCAAGATACGGGGACACAAAAACACTGAAGCTTTCTTT
V gene: TRBV10-3; D gene: TRBD1; clone size: few; J gene: TRBJ2-1; CDR3 protein: CATADRDRAYNEQFF; CDR3 DNA: TGTGCCACCGCGGACCGGGACAGGGCCTACAATGAGCAGTTCTTC
V gene: TRBV2; D gene: .; clone size: once; J gene: TRBJ1-5; CDR3 protein: CATTPTGGLGQPQHF; CDR3 DNA: TGTGCCACGACTCCCACCGGGGGATTGGGTCAGCCCCAGCATTTT
V gene: TRBV6-5; D gene: TRBD1; clone size: .; J gene: TRBJ2-3; CDR3 protein: CASTHPGQGTDTQYF; CDR3 DNA: TGTGCCAGCACCCACCCGGGACAGGGCACAGATACGCAGTATTTT
V gene: TRBV2; D gene: TRBD2; clone size: .; J gene: TRBJ2-3; CDR3 protein: CASRQLADMSTDTQYF; CDR3 DNA: TGTGCCAGCAGACAGCTAGCGGATATGAGCACAGATACGCAGTATTTT
V gene: TRBV6-2/TRBV6-3; D gene: .; clone size: .; J gene: TRBJ2-5; CDR3 protein: CASSFDGTQYF; CDR3 DNA: TGTGCCAGCAGTTTTGACGGGACCCAGTACTTC
V gene: TRBV30; D gene: .; clone size: .; J gene: TRBJ1-1; CDR3 protein: CAWSVGTEAFF; CDR3 DNA: TGTGCCTGGAGTGTAGGGACTGAAGCTTTCTTT
V gene: TRBV24-1; D gene: TRBD1; clone size: once; J gene: TRBJ2-1; CDR3 protein: CATRDRGVFNEQFF; CDR3 DNA: TGTGCCACCAGGGACAGGGGGGTATTCAATGAGCAGTTCTTC
V gene: TRBV9; D gene: .; clone size: .; J gene: TRBJ2-1; CDR3 protein: CASSANVATYNEQFF; CDR3 DNA: TGTGCCAGCAGCGCCAATGTGGCCACCTACAATGAGCAGTTCTTC
V gene: TRBV28; D gene: TRBD2; clone size: .; J gene: TRBJ2-1; CDR3 protein: CASSLSSISGNFNEQFF; CDR3 DNA: TGTGCCAGCAGTTTATCCTCTATAAGCGGGAACTTCAATGAGCAGTTCTTC
V gene: TRBV7-2; D gene: .; clone size: .; J gene: TRBJ1-2; CDR3 protein: CASSLALVIDGYTF; CDR3 DNA: TGTGCCAGCAGCTTAGCGCTTGTTATCGATGGCTACACCTTC
V gene: TRBV11-2; D gene: .; clone size: .; J gene: TRBJ2-7; CDR3 protein: CASSSPYEQYF; CDR3 DNA: TGTGCCAGCAGCTCCCCCTACGAGCAGTACTTC
V gene: TRBV7-2; D gene: .; clone size: .; J gene: TRBJ1-4; CDR3 protein: CASSFSFEKLFF; CDR3 DNA: TGTGCCAGCAGCTTCTCCTTTGAAAAACTGTTTTTT
V gene: TRBV4-2; D gene: .; clone size: .; J gene: TRBJ2-1; CDR3 protein: CASSQEGTKGYNEQFF; CDR3 DNA: TGTGCCAGCAGCCAAGAGGGGACAAAGGGCTACAATGAGCAGTTCTTC
V gene: TRBV7-7; D gene: .; clone size: .; J gene: TRBJ1-4; CDR3 protein: CASRGGEKLFF; CDR3 DNA: TGTGCCAGCAGGGGAGGTGAAAAACTGTTTTTT
V gene: TRBV19; D gene: .; clone size: .; J gene: TRBJ1-5; CDR3 protein: CASSPGSYLGNQPQHF; CDR3 DNA: TGTGCCAGTAGTCCTGGTTCCTACCTTGGCAATCAGCCCCAGCATTTT
V gene: TRBV13; D gene: .; clone size: .; J gene: TRBJ2-7; CDR3 protein: CASSLGPTTAIEQYF; CDR3 DNA: TGTGCCAGCAGCTTAGGGCCAACGACAGCTATCGAGCAGTACTTC
V gene: TRBV3-1/TRBV3-2; D gene: .; clone size: .; J gene: TRBJ1-1; CDR3 protein: CASSSRRGEANTEAFF; CDR3 DNA: TGTGCCAGCAGCTCCAGGAGAGGGGAAGCGAACACTGAAGCTTTCTTT
V gene: TRBV6-5; D gene: .; clone size: .; J gene: TRBJ1-3; CDR3 protein: CASSLDRYSGNTIYF; CDR3 DNA: TGTGCCAGCAGCCTCGACAGATACTCTGGAAACACCATATATTTT
V gene: TRBV6-5; D gene: .; clone size: .; J gene: TRBJ1-1; CDR3 protein: CASSYDPWGNTEAFF; CDR3 DNA: TGTGCCAGCAGTTACGACCCTTGGGGGAACACTGAAGCTTTCTTT
V gene: TRBV5-1; D gene: TRBD1; clone size: .; J gene: TRBJ1-4; CDR3 protein: CASSLDRAMGSEKLFF; CDR3 DNA: TGCGCCAGCAGTTTGGACAGGGCGATGGGTTCAGAAAAACTGTTTTTT
V gene: TRBV10-1; D gene: .; clone size: .; J gene: TRBJ2-3; CDR3 protein: CASSETRGAADTQYF; CDR3 DNA: TGCGCCAGCAGTGAGACTAGAGGTGCCGCAGATACGCAGTATTTT
V gene: TRBV4-1; D gene: .; clone size: .; J gene: TRBJ2-3; CDR3 protein: CASSPLGSKADTQYF; CDR3 DNA: TGCGCCAGCAGCCCCCTTGGTAGCAAGGCAGATACGCAGTATTTT
V gene: TRBV6-5; D gene: .; clone size: .; J gene: TRBJ2-1; CDR3 protein: CASGSRVQYGNEQFF; CDR3 DNA: TGTGCCAGCGGAAGCCGGGTGCAATACGGCAATGAGCAGTTCTTC
V gene: TRBV7-2; D gene: .; clone size: .; J gene: TRBJ1-2; CDR3 protein: CASSSRTFYGYTF; CDR3 DNA: TGTGCCAGCAGCTCACGGACCTTCTATGGCTACACCTTC
V gene: TRBV4-2; D gene: .; clone size: .; J gene: TRBJ1-2; CDR3 protein: CASSQAVYPRRDYGYTF; CDR3 DNA: TGTGCCAGCAGCCAAGCTGTTTACCCTAGGAGAGATTATGGCTACACCTTC
V gene: TRBV5-1; D gene: .; clone size: few; J gene: TRBJ1-1; CDR3 protein: CASSLRGENTEAFF; CDR3 DNA: TGCGCCAGCAGCTTGAGAGGGGAAAACACTGAAGCTTTCTTT
V gene: TRBV25-1; D gene: .; clone size: .; J gene: TRBJ2-2; CDR3 protein: CASSATNQNGELFF; CDR3 DNA: TGTGCCAGCAGTGCGACGAACCAAAACGGGGAGCTGTTTTTT
V gene: TRBV6-5; D gene: TRBD1; clone size: .; J gene: TRBJ1-2; CDR3 protein: CASSYSRTGGGYGYTF; CDR3 DNA: TGTGCCAGCAGTTACTCGAGGACAGGGGGCGGCTATGGCTACACCTTC
V gene: TRBV30; D gene: .; clone size: .; J gene: TRBJ2-4; CDR3 protein: CAWSPTRSQSGGIQYF; CDR3 DNA: TGTGCCTGGAGTCCCACCCGTTCCCAATCCGGTGGCATTCAGTACTTC
V gene: TRBV14; D gene: .; clone size: .; J gene: TRBJ2-5; CDR3 protein: CASSAVGGPRDLQETQYF; CDR3 DNA: TGTGCCAGCAGCGCGGTCGGGGGGCCACGAGACTTACAAGAGACCCAGTACTTC